Below are 26 T cell receptor beta chains sequenced from a single sample in a study of blood T cells in healthy people across ages. A second roughly 7 to 12 cycle PCR used barcoded and J-beta primers. TCRdb reprocessed the 5' RACE reads via MiXCR and lists one record per CDR3 protein. The table lists hundreds of thousands of distinct CDR3 sequences, around 32% of them singletons. Sample: blood. The receptors derive from a woman older than 75 in good health.

The J gene is TRBJ2-3, the V gene TRBV5-1, with a possible D match to TRBD1 (6 bases). V lost 4 bases to trimming and J lost 6 bases, with 18 bases between them. Germline V gene sequence: CDR1 SGHRS, CDR2 YFSETQ. CDR3 length equals 15 residues. CDR3 nucleotides: TGCGCCAGCAGCCTAACACCCACAGGGAGCGATACGCAGTATTTT. Translated: CASSLTPTGSDTQYF.

This clonotype was counted many times. The chain employs TRBV7-8 and TRBJ2-5, with unresolved D. CDR1 is SGHVS, CDR2 FQNEAQ, per germline. V lost 3 bases and J lost 4, with 12 bases in between. The CDR3 consists of 14 residues. CDR3 region: CASSFIGVTETQYF. CDR3 DNA sequence: TGTGCCAGCAGCTTCATTGGGGTCACAGAGACCCAGTACTTC.

Ten or more counts support this clonotype. The chain has TRBV28 and TRBJ1-2; weak D call: TRBD1 (6 bases). The CDR3 loop spans 14 amino acids. The V gene's germline CDR1 is MDHEN and CDR2 SYDVKM. V was trimmed by 6 bases and J by 0 bases, leaving 11 bases between them. As DNA, the CDR3 is TGTGCCAGCAGCCGACAGGAGGCTAACTATGGCTACACCTTC. Translated: CASSRQEANYGYTF.

Of note for this clonotype: Sequence at one end of the junction differs from germline and may be a read error. This chain links TRBV15 with TRBJ2-1, with D tentatively TRBD1 or TRBD2 (5 bases each). Germline values: CDR1 LNHNV, CDR2 YYDKDF (reference sequence). The CDR3 extends over 15 amino acids. In nucleotides, the CDR3 is TGTGCCACCAGCCGGGCAGGGACCTACCACAATGAGCAGTACTTT. It encodes CATSRAGTYHNEQYF.

This clonotype was observed at least ten times. V usage is TRBV25-1 and J usage is TRBJ2-5; 13 bases map to TRBD2. This CDR3 comprises 17 residues. Germline V lookup: CDR1 MGHDK, CDR2 SYGVNS. J lost 4 bases, V lost 4 bases, and 9 bases had no gene match. CDR3 amino acids: CASSASWTSGGGETQYF. CDR3 nucleotide sequence: TGTGCCAGCAGTGCTTCATGGACTAGCGGGGGTGGAGAGACCCAGTACTTC.

Many counts were recorded for this clonotype. J is TRBJ2-3 and V is TRBV7-2; D possibly corresponds to TRBD2 (5 bases). V was pared by 7 bases and J by 5 bases, with 22 bases between. Germline CDR1 SGHTA, CDR2 FQGNSA. The CDR3 sequence is 16 residues long. The CDR3 sequence is CASKKFISPAGDTQYF. Here the CDR3 DNA reads TGTGCCAGCAAAAAATTTATTTCCCCCGCGGGAGATACGCAGTATTTT.

This clonotype was recorded at least ten times. The V and J genes are TRBV6-5 and TRBJ1-6, with D perhaps TRBD1 (6 bases). Germline CDR1 reads MNHEY; CDR2 reads SVGAGI. The CDR3 has 16 residues. V lost 6 bases and J lost 5, with 17 bases in between. The CDR3 protein is CASSRTGPPNNSPLHF. The CDR3 DNA reads TGTGCCAGCAGCCGTACAGGGCCTCCGAATAATTCACCCCTCCACTTT.

A few counts support this clonotype. One end of the junction does not line up with germline, which may come from a read error. The chain combines TRBV6-5 with TRBJ2-7; 8 positions match TRBD1. The CDR3 sequence is 14 residues long. The V gene's germline CDR1 is MNHEY and CDR2 SVGAGI. DNA for the CDR3: TGTGCCTGCAGCCCCTCAGGGGGCCCCTACGAGCAGTACTTC. Translation gives CACSPSGGPYEQYF.

For this clonotype: A read error may explain this, as a much larger clone is one base away. The CDR3 loop is CASSLDSGGPYEQYF. CDR3 in DNA: TGTGCCAGCAGCTTAGATTCAGGGGGCCCCTACGAGCAGTACTTC. The chain is built from TRBV7-2 and TRBJ2-5; TRBD1 matches 8 bases. The J call may not be correct, given that the DNA end is closer to TRBJ2-7. Germline V CDR1 and CDR2: SGHTA, FQGNSA. The length of the CDR3 is 15 residues.

This clonotype has a count of ten or more. V usage is TRBV4-2 and J usage is TRBJ1-5, with TRBD1 matching over 8 bases. J lost 0 bases, V lost 2 bases, and 21 bases had no gene match. This CDR3 has 22 amino acids. Germline CDR1 reads LGHNA; CDR2 reads YNFKEQ. The CDR3 sequence is CASSQQGGDRTGSFTSNQPQHF. The CDR3 DNA reads TGTGCCAGCAGCCAACAGGGGGGGGATAGGACAGGGTCGTTCACTAGCAATCAGCCCCAGCATTTT.

The rearrangement joins TRBV5-1 to TRBJ2-7, with D hard to call. V was shortened by 4 bases and J by 7 bases, with 15 bases between the two germline ends. CDR3 length: 13 amino acids. CDR1 and CDR2 from the germline V gene are SGHRS and YFSETQ. CDR3 coding DNA: TGCGCCAGCAGCCCACAGCCGACGGTAGAGCAGTACTTC. As protein: CASSPQPTVEQYF.

At least ten counts were recorded for this clonotype. The J gene is TRBJ2-5, the V gene TRBV11-1; 7 bases are a match to TRBD1. This CDR3 has 14 residues. V was pared by 3 bases and J by 2 bases, with 3 bases of the junction left unmatched. Germline CDR1 SGHAT, CDR2 FQDESV (reference sequence). The CDR3 nucleotides read TGTGCCAGCAGCTTCACAGGGGCGCAAGAGACCCAGTACTTC. Residues: CASSFTGAQETQYF. Variable domain in full (rest from reference TRBV11-1 and TRBJ2-5): EAEVAQSPRYKITEKSQAVAFWCDPISGHATLYWYRQILGQGPELLVQFQDESVVDDSQLPKDRFSAERLKGVDSTLKIQPAELGDSAMYLCASSFTGAQETQYFGPGTRLLVL.

There are a few counts of this clonotype. A much larger clone differs from this one at a single base, so this may be a read error. The rearrangement joins TRBV11-2 to TRBJ2-1; D uncertain. V was trimmed by 7 bases and J by 0 bases, leaving 16 bases between them. CDR3 length equals 16 residues. Germline CDR1 SGHAT, CDR2 FQNNGV. CDR3 DNA: TGTGCCAGCAATATACGGGCCCCGGGCTCCTACAATGAGCAGTTCTTC. It specifies CASNIRAPGSYNEQFF.

This clonotype was detected many times. J is TRBJ2-5 and V is TRBV12-3 or TRBV12-4, with TRBD1 matching 7 bases. The CDR3 has 16 residues. With V trimmed by 3 bases and J by 4 bases, 11 bases remained unmatched. The DNA for the CDR3 is TGTGCCAGCAGTTTCCCCTCCCCGACAGGGCGAGAGACCCAGTACTTC. This codes for CASSFPSPTGRETQYF.

This clonotype has a count of ten or more. J is TRBJ2-1 and V is TRBV27; D is tentatively TRBD1 or TRBD2 (5 bases each). This CDR3 region has 17 residues. With 10 bases removed from V and 5 bases from J, the gap between germline ends came to 27 bases. The V gene's germline CDR1 is MNHEY and CDR2 SMNVEV (reference sequence). In DNA, the CDR3 is TGTGCCACCCACCGGGACCGAGGGATTTGGGGACACAATGAGCAGTTCTTC. Amino acid sequence: CATHRDRGIWGHNEQFF.

This clonotype was counted at least ten times. This chain connects TRBV25-1 to TRBJ1-2, with D uncertain. Per germline, CDR1 MGHDK and CDR2 SYGVNS. CDR3 length equals 16 residues. V dropped 1 base and J dropped 7 bases, with 19 bases sitting between them. CDR3 bases: TGTGCCAGCAGTGAATCGACGGGGTTCGTATTGGGTGGCTACACCTTC. Translation gives CASSESTGFVLGGYTF.

Comment on this clonotype: This may stem from a read error, because a much larger clone lies one nucleotide away. The chain recombines TRBV7-2 with TRBJ1-1; no definite D call. The germline CDR1 and CDR2 sequences are SGHTA and FQGNSA. This CDR3 region has 15 residues. V dropped 1 base and J dropped 1 base, with 10 bases sitting between them. CDR3 bases: TGTACCAGCAGCTTAGACAGCAGGAGGAACACTGAAGCTTTCTTT. Translated: CTSSLDSRRNTEAFF.

Points on this clonotype: A much larger clone differs from this one at a single base, so this may be a read error. J is TRBJ2-3 and V is TRBV5-1; 8 bases match TRBD2. CDR1 and CDR2 from the germline V gene are SGHRS and YFSETQ. The CDR3 runs to 15 residues. The CDR3 spells CASSRGGYTVDTQCF. For the CDR3, the DNA is TGCGCCAGCAGCCGCGGGGGGTATACGGTGGATACGCAGTGTTTT.

This clonotype was seen at least ten times. The chain employs TRBV5-1 and TRBJ1-1; a possible D gene is TRBD1 (6 bases). The germline V gene encodes CDR1 SGHRS and CDR2 YFSETQ. V lost 0 bases, J lost 0 bases, and 12 bases lay in between. The CDR3 is 16 residues long. Here the CDR3 DNA reads TGCGCCAGCAGCTTGGGGGTGACAGGCGTGAACACTGAAGCTTTCTTT. Protein sequence: CASSLGVTGVNTEAFF.

This clonotype was seen a handful of times. This may come from a read error, since a much larger clone is one base off. The V call is TRBV2, the J call TRBJ2-7, with D perhaps being TRBD1 or TRBD2 (6 bases each). The V end was cut by 8 bases, the J end by 4 bases, with 21 bases between. The CDR3 extends over 15 amino acids. The germline V gene has CDR1 SNHLY and CDR2 FYNNEI. As DNA, the CDR3 is TGTGCCAGCGCTCCCGAGGACGGGGGCACTTACGAGCAGTACTTC. Its protein is CASAPEDGGTYEQYF.

About this clonotype: A clone one base away is much larger, so this may be a read error. The chain carries TRBV30 and TRBJ1-2; D gene uncertain. This CDR3 is 13 amino acids long. CDR1 GTSNPN and CDR2 SVGIG come from the germline V gene (reference sequence). The V end was cut by 3 bases, the J end by 8 bases, with 16 bases between. The CDR3 DNA reads TGTGCCTGGAGGGTAAACAGAGGTAGCGGCTACACCTTC. It specifies CAWRVNRGSGYTF.

A note on this clonotype: A much larger clone lies one base from this, so it may be a read error. This chain joins TRBV20-1 and TRBJ2-1; D is ambiguous. The CDR3 runs 14 residues. Germline V gene sequence: CDR1 DFQATT, CDR2 SNEGSKA (reference sequence). The CDR3 DNA follows: TGCGGTGAAGAGAGTCCGACGGTTTACGGTGAGCAGTTCTTC. As protein: CGEESPTVYGEQFF.

This clonotype was counted many times. This chain's CDR3 is CASSVEVDYGYTF. CDR3 coding DNA: TGTGCCAGCAGCGTAGAAGTTGACTATGGCTACACCTTC. J is TRBJ1-2 and V is TRBV9; no firm D call. V was trimmed by 0 bases and J by 3 bases, leaving 6 bases between them. Germline CDR1 reads SGDLS; CDR2 reads YYNGEE. The CDR3 is made up of 13 amino acids.

This rearrangement joins TRBV29-1 to TRBJ2-3, with D hard to call. This CDR3 has 15 residues. V lost 1 base to trimming and J lost 4 bases, with 15 bases between them. CDR1 and CDR2 from the germline V gene are SQVTM and ANQGSEA. The chain's CDR3 is CSVEGAPISADTQYF. CDR3 in DNA: TGCAGCGTTGAAGGGGCCCCCATTTCGGCAGATACGCAGTATTTT.

In its sample, this clonotype was seen many times. This rearrangement joins TRBV3-1 to TRBJ1-4; 8 bases align to TRBD1. The V segment lost 1 base and the J segment 8 bases; nucleotides outside the gene matches: 6. The CDR3 sequence is 15 residues long. CDR1 and CDR2 (germline): LGHDT, YNNKEL (reference sequence). The CDR3 DNA is TGTGCCAGCAGCCAAGCCGGGACAGGTCTGGAAAAACTGTTTTTT. This sequence encodes CASSQAGTGLEKLFF. Looking up the rest from reference TRBV3-1 and TRBJ1-4 gives the full variable domain: DTAVSQTPKYLVTQMGNDKSIKCEQNLGHDTMYWYKQDSKKFLKIMFSYNNKELIINETVPNRFSPKSPDKAHLNLHINSLELGDSAVYFCASSQAGTGLEKLFFGSGTQLSVL.

The rearrangement uses TRBV20-1 and TRBJ2-3, with TRBD2 matching 11 bases. Germline-derived CDR1 and CDR2 are DFQATT and SNEGSKA (reference sequence). There are 15 residues in the CDR3. Germline trimming cut 0 bases from V and 2 bases from J; bases unmatched to any gene: 1. The CDR3 region has the DNA TGCAGTGCTAGAGATAGCGGGAGGGCCACAGATACGCAGTATTTT. This translates into CSARDSGRATDTQYF.